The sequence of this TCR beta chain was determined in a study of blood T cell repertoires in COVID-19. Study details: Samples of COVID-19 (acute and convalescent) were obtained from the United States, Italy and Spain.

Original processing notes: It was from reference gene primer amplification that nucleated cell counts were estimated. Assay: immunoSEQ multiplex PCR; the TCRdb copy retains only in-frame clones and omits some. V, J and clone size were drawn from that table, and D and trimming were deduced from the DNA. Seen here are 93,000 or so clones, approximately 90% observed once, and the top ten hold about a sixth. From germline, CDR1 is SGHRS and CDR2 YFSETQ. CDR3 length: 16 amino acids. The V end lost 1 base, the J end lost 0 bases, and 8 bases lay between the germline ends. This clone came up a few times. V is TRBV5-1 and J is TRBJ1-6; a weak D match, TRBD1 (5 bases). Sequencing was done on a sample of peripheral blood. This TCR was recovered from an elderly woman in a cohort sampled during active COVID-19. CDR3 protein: CASSLRQSSYNSPLHF. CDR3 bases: TGCGCCAGCAGCTTGAGACAGAGCTCCTATAATTCACCCCTCCACTTT.